The rows below give T cell receptor beta chains drawn from one sample of a study of T cell responses to AZD1222 COVID-19 vaccine. The protocol was immunoSEQ multiplex PCR, while the TCRdb copy is restricted to in-frame clones and leaves out a portion. The top ten hold approximately 1.6% of the sample, which has 84,000 or so clones, around nine tenths seen once. The sequencing here drew on peripheral blood, taken on day 0 of AZD1222 vaccination. These receptors came from an adult in good health. CDR3s leave out the opening cysteine and the closing phenylalanine or tryptophan. D genes are given only for firm matches.

TRBV30	TRBD1	TRBJ1-2	12	AWDRGWDDYGYT
TRBV18	TRBD1	TRBJ1-2	13	ASSLDRGWNYGYT
TRBV7-3	TRBD1	TRBJ1-1	11	ASSLQGDTEAF
TRBV7-2	-	TRBJ1-1	11	ASSPSEDTEAF
TRBV7-9	-	TRBJ2-1	11	ASSLKPPGEQF
TRBV12-5	TRBD1	TRBJ1-2	14	AIYVIPGQASTGYT
TRBV15	TRBD2	TRBJ2-1	13	ATGDGGTSGKYKF
TRBV5-4	-	TRBJ1-6	12	ASFSTGSNSPLH
TRBV6-1	TRBD2	TRBJ2-7	13	ASSAASGGTYEQY
TRBV7-8	TRBD1	TRBJ1-6	12	ASSFGQGSSPLH
TRBV5-1	TRBD2	TRBJ2-3	13	ASSLAGGLADTQY
TRBV7-3	-	TRBJ2-1	13	ASRDGSGSYNEQF
TRBV9	TRBD1	TRBJ1-1	12	ASSVGQGHTEAF
TRBV4-3	-	TRBJ1-4	15	ASSQGNRWRGNEKLF
TRBV19	-	TRBJ1-1	11	ASSPQVVGEAF
TRBV12-3/TRBV12-4	-	TRBJ2-7	11	ASSLPPTYEQY
TRBV6-5	-	TRBJ1-2	12	ASSQPGAGRGYT
TRBV14	-	TRBJ1-2	11	ASSQDRGYGYT
TRBV4-2	TRBD1	TRBJ1-3	16	ASSQEYRTGVFGNTIY
TRBV6-2/TRBV6-3	TRBD1	TRBJ1-5	14	ASSYGTVYSNQPQH
TRBV7-9	TRBD1	TRBJ2-2	12	ASSLTQGAGELF
TRBV3-1/TRBV3-2	-	TRBJ1-1	12	ASSQGAGNTEAF
TRBV2	-	TRBJ1-2	10	ASRDRGYGYT
TRBV10-2	TRBD1	TRBJ1-2	12	ASSDAQGAGGYT
TRBV4-2	-	TRBJ2-1	15	ASSQDIASSSYNEQF
TRBV5-1	TRBD2	TRBJ2-7	15	ASSLPGTRLTSYEQY
TRBV5-1	-	TRBJ2-5	12	ASSSIQGRETQY
TRBV19	TRBD1	TRBJ2-2	13	ASSFDRGPVGELF
TRBV7-9	-	TRBJ1-1	12	ASSRGAENTEAF
TRBV6-5	TRBD2	TRBJ2-7	13	ASSLTSGDTYEQY
TRBV27	-	TRBJ2-6	12	ASSLYPGANVLT
TRBV5-4	-	TRBJ2-3	12	ASSLSLVGDTQY
TRBV6-5	TRBD1	TRBJ1-1	13	ASSYIGGVGSEAF
TRBV19	-	TRBJ1-1	13	ASSIGGPDQTEAF
TRBV11-3	TRBD1	TRBJ2-7	11	ASSRTGAYEQY
TRBV3-1/TRBV3-2	TRBD2	TRBJ2-1	13	ASSQGLAGGNEQF
TRBV18	-	TRBJ1-1	11	ASSPTGNTEAF
TRBV7-8	TRBD2	TRBJ2-3	14	ASSRAGGSSTDTQY
TRBV4-3	TRBD2	TRBJ2-3	17	ASSQDLVGLAGGGDTQY
TRBV28	-	TRBJ1-3	12	ASRKQGSGNTIY
TRBV11-3	TRBD1	TRBJ2-6	16	ASSPQLGTGDGANVLT
TRBV7-2	-	TRBJ2-1	13	ASSLAPISYNEQF
TRBV12-3/TRBV12-4	-	TRBJ2-1	11	ASTLGVLNEQF
TRBV9	-	TRBJ1-2	11	ASSVDSNYGYT
TRBV30	TRBD1	TRBJ2-7	16	AWSGETRQGRARGEQY
TRBV5-6	TRBD1	TRBJ1-6	13	ASSIGDRRNSPLH
TRBV10-3	-	TRBJ1-3	11	AISTGQGDTIY
TRBV11-3	TRBD2	TRBJ2-1	14	ASSLDFAGGANEQF
TRBV7-9	-	TRBJ2-5	12	ASSWGGRQETQY
TRBV11-3	TRBD2	TRBJ2-1	14	ASSRLAGGRGNEQF
TRBV19	TRBD1	TRBJ1-3	15	ASSISITGGTGNTIY
TRBV6-4	TRBD1	TRBJ1-3	12	ASSEGQGWNTIY
TRBV5-6	-	TRBJ1-1	10	ASSLATRGAF
TRBV5-1	-	TRBJ2-1	13	ASSFLGENYNEQF
TRBV3-1/TRBV3-2	-	TRBJ1-2	13	ASSTADGTDYGYT